Shown below are 19 T cell receptor beta chains from a single sample sequenced in a study of T cell responses to AZD1222 COVID-19 vaccine. This table comes from immunoSEQ multiplex PCR, and its TCRdb copy is limited to in-frame clones, with some not included. The table includes about 93,000 clones, 75% to 90% detected once. The sample consisted of peripheral blood, taken 28 days after the second AZD1222 dose. All receptors derive from an adult who received the AZD1222 COVID-19 vaccine.

The chain links TRBV5-5 to TRBJ2-3; TRBD1 agrees at 12 bases. The CDR3 spans 17 residues. The germline gives CDR1 SGHKS, CDR2 YYEKEE (reference sequence). J was trimmed by 3 bases and V by 3 bases; bases with no gene match: 8. DNA for the CDR3: TGTGCCAGCAGCTCTTTTCCGGGACAGGGGGCGACAGATACGCAGTATTTT. This sequence encodes CASSSFPGQGATDTQYF.

The chain joins TRBV9 to TRBJ1-6; D unclear. The CDR3 sequence is 14 residues long. Trimming left V 4 bases short and J 7 bases short, with 12 bases between. CDR1 is SGDLS and CDR2 is YYNGEE in the germline V gene. Here the CDR3 reads CASSPEQPNSPLHF. The CDR3 DNA follows: TGTGCCAGCAGCCCGGAACAACCGAATTCACCCCTCCACTTT.

The V and J genes are TRBV3-1 (or the pseudogene TRBV3-2) and TRBJ1-5; the match to TRBD1 covers 7 bases. CDR1 and CDR2 (germline): LGHDT, YNNKEL (reference sequence). Trimming at V came to 1 base and at J to 2 bases, leaving 5 bases not matched to a gene. CDR3 length equals 16 residues. CDR3 sequence reads: CASSQGTGSGNQPQHF. The CDR3 DNA follows: TGTGCCAGCAGCCAAGGGACAGGATCAGGCAATCAGCCCCAGCATTTT.

In its sample, this clone was seen once. The chain has TRBV7-2 and TRBJ2-3; tentative D call: TRBD1 (6 bases). V lost 2 bases to trimming and J lost 2 bases, with 8 bases between them. The CDR3 consists of 14 residues. Germline values: CDR1 SGHTA, CDR2 FQGNSA. The CDR3 coding sequence is TGTGCCAGCAGCTTACTGGGGGCCACAGATACGCAGTATTTT. Amino acids: CASSLLGATDTQYF. Full variable domain (missing parts from reference TRBV7-2 and TRBJ2-3): GAGVSQSPSNKVTEKGKDVELRCDPISGHTALYWYRQSLGQGLEFLIYFQGNSAPDKSGLPSDRFSAERTGGSVSTLTIQRTQQEDSAVYLCASSLLGATDTQYFGPGTRLTVL.

Only one count was recorded for this clone. The V call is TRBV6-5, the J call TRBJ2-2, with a tentative D call TRBD2 (6 bases). In germline, CDR1 is MNHEY, CDR2 SVGAGI. V lost 4 bases, J lost 0 bases, and 12 bases lay in between. The CDR3 runs to 16 residues. The CDR3 loop is CASSSGGEPNTGELFF. The CDR3 bases are TGTGCCAGCAGTTCCGGCGGGGAACCGAACACCGGGGAGCTGTTTTTT.

This chain joins TRBV10-3 and TRBJ1-1; D gene uncertain. Per the germline V gene, CDR1 is ENHRY and CDR2 is SYGVKD. Trimming removed 4 bases from V and 10 bases from J, with 22 bases in between. CDR3 length: 15 amino acids. The CDR3 coding sequence is TGTGCCATCAGTGCGGCAAATGGATTTGAAGTTGGAGCTTTCTTT. It codes for CAISAANGFEVGAFF.

This chain connects TRBV19 to TRBJ2-1, with no clear D. The germline gives CDR1 LNHDA, CDR2 SQIVND (reference sequence). The CDR3 has 14 amino acids. The V gene lost 4 bases and the J gene lost 0 bases, with 7 bases spanning the gap. The CDR3: CASSSESSYNEQFF. CDR3 DNA: TGTGCCAGTAGTAGCGAGAGCTCCTACAATGAGCAGTTCTTC.

This chain uses TRBV3-1 (or the pseudogene TRBV3-2) with TRBJ1-5; D gene unclear. Looked up from germline, CDR1 is LGHDT and CDR2 is YNNKEL (reference sequence). The CDR3 has 12 amino acids. V lost 4 bases, J lost 4 bases, and 5 bases lay in between. CDR3 sequence (DNA): TGTGCCAGCAGCCTCCAAAATCAGCCCCAGCATTTT. As protein: CASSLQNQPQHF.

The chain links TRBV6-5 to TRBJ2-5; 8 positions match TRBD2. With 4 bases clipped from V and 4 bases from J, the junction kept 5 bases outside the gene matches. The CDR3 is 14 residues long. Germline loops: CDR1 MNHEY, CDR2 SVGAGI. The CDR3 coding sequence is TGTGCCAGCAGTTCCACGCTAGCGGGAGAGACCCAGTACTTC. Protein sequence: CASSSTLAGETQYF.

The rearrangement uses TRBV16 and TRBJ1-1; D remains unclear. This CDR3 is 13 amino acids long. V lost 2 bases and J 4 bases, leaving 8 bases between the germline ends. The germline CDR1 and CDR2 sequences are KGHSY and FQNENV. CDR3: CASSQGVGTEAFF. CDR3 bases: TGTGCCAGCAGCCAAGGGGTGGGCACTGAAGCTTTCTTT.

The V call is TRBV7-8, the J call TRBJ1-4; TRBD1 is a possible D gene (6 bases). The CDR3 contains 14 residues. V was cut by 3 bases and J by 7 bases, with 12 bases left in between. CDR1 is SGHVS and CDR2 is FQNEAQ in the germline V gene. Here the CDR3 reads CASSFQGGGEKLFF. CDR3 nucleotide sequence: TGTGCCAGCAGCTTTCAGGGAGGGGGTGAAAAACTGTTTTTT. The variable domain in full, completed from reference TRBV7-8 and TRBJ1-4, reads GAGVSQSPRYKVAKRGQDVALRCDPISGHVSLFWYQQALGQGPEFLTYFQNEAQLDKSGLPSDRFFAERPEGSVSTLKIQRTQQEDSAVYLCASSFQGGGEKLFFGSGTQLSVL.

The chain couples TRBV5-1 to TRBJ2-1; D is possibly TRBD1 (6 bases). The CDR3 is made up of 17 amino acids. The germline gives CDR1 SGHRS, CDR2 YFSETQ. V lost 4 bases and J lost 6, with 23 bases in between. This chain's CDR3 is CASSPWTATLLSNEQFF. The CDR3, as DNA: TGCGCCAGCAGCCCCTGGACAGCGACCCTACTCTCCAATGAGCAGTTCTTC.

This chain joins TRBV6-6 and TRBJ1-2, with D maybe TRBD1 (5 bases). The CDR3 has 14 amino acids. V dropped 1 base and J dropped 4 bases, with 10 bases sitting between them. CDR1 and CDR2 from the germline V gene are MNHNY and SVGAGI (reference sequence). CDR3 sequence reads: CASSYLQGSYGYTF. CDR3 coding DNA: TGTGCCAGCAGTTACTTGCAGGGTAGCTATGGCTACACCTTC.

Note on this clone: Distinct nucleotide sequences in the sample also encode this CDR3. This chain joins TRBV19 and TRBJ1-3; D uncertain. CDR1 and CDR2 from the germline V gene are LNHDA and SQIVND (reference sequence). Trimming took 3 bases from V and 4 from J, leaving 7 bases between them. The CDR3 covers 13 residues. CDR3 DNA sequence: TGTGCCAGTAGTATGCGGGCGGGAAACACCATATATTTT. It translates to CASSMRAGNTIYF.

The chain has TRBV3-1 (or the pseudogene TRBV3-2) and TRBJ2-7; TRBD2 matches at 11 bases. Germline loops: CDR1 LGHDT, CDR2 YNNKEL (reference sequence). With V trimmed by 1 base and J by 0 bases, 5 bases remained unmatched. This CDR3 comprises 17 residues. The CDR3 coding sequence is TGTGCCAGCAGCCAAGTATCGGGACTAGCGGACTCCTACGAGCAGTACTTC. Translating it yields CASSQVSGLADSYEQYF.

V is TRBV7-2 and J is TRBJ2-7; D not resolved. The CDR3 has 13 residues. The V end lost 1 base, the J end lost 3 bases, and 7 bases lay between the germline ends. Germline values: CDR1 SGHTA, CDR2 FQGNSA. CDR3 nucleotide sequence: TGTGCCAGCAGCTTAGGGGGTAACTACGAGCAGTACTTC. The encoded protein is CASSLGGNYEQYF.

The CDR3 coding sequence is TGTGCCAGCAGCTTAGGGGGCGAGGGCCGTTACAATGAGCAGTTCTTC. Translated: CASSLGGEGRYNEQFF. This chain joins TRBV11-2 and TRBJ2-1; D may be TRBD1 or TRBD2 (5 bases each). V lost 1 base and J lost 4, with 14 bases in between. Germline loops: CDR1 SGHAT, CDR2 FQNNGV. The CDR3 has 16 amino acids.

The CDR3 nucleotides read TGTGCCAGCAGTTACGTGGGACTAAGAAAGCAGTACTTC. Residues: CASSYVGLRKQYF. The V gene is TRBV6-5, the J gene TRBJ2-7; 7 bases map to TRBD2. V dropped 2 bases and J dropped 8; count of bases not matched to a gene: 6. Germline V gene data show CDR1 as MNHEY and CDR2 as SVGAGI. The CDR3 is made up of 13 amino acids.

The V and J genes are TRBV2 and TRBJ1-4, with 7 nucleotides matching TRBD1. The CDR3 has 15 residues. J gave up 5 bases and V 4 bases, and 7 bases lay outside the gene matches. Germline CDR1 reads SNHLY; CDR2 reads FYNNEI. DNA for the CDR3: TGTGCCAGCAGTGGGGCACAGGGGAGGAATGAAAAACTGTTTTTT. Its translation: CASSGAQGRNEKLFF. The whole variable domain, filled in from reference TRBV2 and TRBJ1-4, reads EPEVTQTPSHQVTQMGQEVILRCVPISNHLYFYWYRQILGQKVEFLVSFYNNEISEKSEIFDDQFSVERPDGSNFTLKIRSTKLEDSAMYFCASSGAQGRNEKLFFGSGTQLSVL.